Sequencing of this T cell receptor beta chain was carried out in a study of T-cell memory formation after mild COVID-19. Study-wide results and limits: Detection of some responders pre-infection suggested pre-existing cross-reactive memory T cells participated.

TCRdb called the 5' RACE reads again in MiXCR, with one record for every CDR3 protein. The sample carries roughly 280,000 distinct CDR3 sequences, around 15% recorded once. This clonotype was counted between two and nine times. As yet, its antigen is unknown. CDR1 is SGHRS and CDR2 is YFSETQ in the germline V gene. Trimming took 2 bases from V and 0 from J, leaving 14 bases between them. The CDR3 runs to 16 residues. The sequenced material came from PBMCs or a T cell subset sorted from them (not recorded which). This chain connects TRBV5-1 to TRBJ1-1; possibly TRBD1 for D (6 bases). The clonotype was recovered from a man between 18 and 35 years old who had mild COVID-19 (a few samples of this study predate the infection). Cell type and time point are not known. The CDR3 here is CASSFGSGDMNTEAFF. The CDR3 nucleotides are TGCGCCAGCAGCTTTGGGTCAGGGGATATGAACACTGAAGCTTTCTTT.